Shown below are 27 T cell receptor beta chains from a single sample sequenced in a study of control samples from healthy donors and cancer patients. Some clones are missing from TCRdb's copy, which holds only in-frame ones; the method was immunoSEQ multiplex PCR. This sample contains approximately 190,000 clones. Sample: blood. The receptors were sampled from a woman under 40 in good health.

The chain uses TRBV2 and TRBJ1-1; 10 positions agree with TRBD1. CDR1 is SNHLY, CDR2 FYNNEI, per germline. Trimming cost V 7 bases and J 5 bases; bases outside gene matches: 7. This CDR3 region has 14 residues. The CDR3 region has the DNA TGTGCCAGCATCGACAGGGGGCGATGGACTGAAGCTTTCTTT. Translation gives CASIDRGRWTEAFF.

V and J are TRBV9 and TRBJ1-1; no definite D call. CDR1 is SGDLS and CDR2 is YYNGEE in the germline V gene. V was pared by 7 bases and J by 3 bases, with 13 bases between. This CDR3 comprises 13 residues. CDR3 sequence reads: CASSRFGDTEAFF. The DNA for the CDR3 is TGTGCCAGCTCTAGGTTCGGCGACACTGAAGCTTTCTTT.

Comments on this clone: This sample also contains other DNA sequences that code for the same CDR3. V usage is TRBV6-5 and J usage is TRBJ1-2, with D unresolved. The germline V gene has CDR1 MNHEY and CDR2 SVGAGI. The V and J ends lost 3 bases and 5 bases respectively, with 4 bases between them. The CDR3 is 11 residues long. In DNA, the CDR3 is TGTGCCAGCAGTTATGGTTATGGCTACACCTTC. Protein: CASSYGYGYTF.

The chain carries TRBV30 and TRBJ1-6, with 7 nucleotides matching TRBD1. Unmatched junction bases numbered 11, after V lost 3 bases and J lost 6 bases. CDR3 length: 16 residues. Germline lookup yields CDR1 GTSNPN and CDR2 SVGIG (reference sequence). CDR3 nucleotides: TGTGCCTGGAGGGCAGGGGGAGGCGGGCGTAATTCACCCCTCCACTTT. This sequence encodes CAWRAGGGGRNSPLHF.

The chain joins TRBV21-1 to TRBJ1-1. TRBV21-1 represents a pseudogene. This CDR3 region has 17 residues. The CDR3 DNA reads TGTGCCAGCAGCAAATTAAATGGGGGGTCGAACCCCCACCAAGCTTTCTTT. It translates to CASSKLNGGSNPHQAFF.

The V call is TRBV2, the J call TRBJ1-1; D not resolved. The CDR3 length is 13 residues. The V and J ends lost 1 base and 1 base respectively, with 4 bases between them. Germline lookup yields CDR1 SNHLY and CDR2 FYNNEI. The CDR3 region has the DNA TGTGCCAGCAGTGAAGAAAGGAACACTGAAGCTTTCTTT. Encoded protein: CASSEERNTEAFF.

V usage is TRBV5-1 and J usage is TRBJ1-2; TRBD1 might be the D (6 bases). The CDR3 has 14 residues. The V and J ends lost 5 bases and 3 bases respectively, with 14 bases between them. Germline assignment: CDR1 SGHRS and CDR2 YFSETQ. The CDR3 nucleotides read TGCGCCAGCAGTCCGGACAGCCCTTACTATGGCTACACCTTC. This translates into CASSPDSPYYGYTF.

This chain uses TRBV6-5 with TRBJ2-5, with D unresolved. The germline gives CDR1 MNHEY, CDR2 SVGAGI. Trimming removed 0 bases at V and 2 bases at J, with 7 bases between. There are 14 residues in the CDR3. The CDR3 loop is CASSYSPVQETQYF. DNA for the CDR3: TGTGCCAGCAGTTACTCGCCAGTACAAGAGACCCAGTACTTC.

This chain connects TRBV5-4 to TRBJ2-7, with 7 bases matching TRBD1. Germline-derived CDR1 and CDR2 are SGHNT and YYREEE (reference sequence). Trimming took 0 bases from V and 2 from J; bases not matched to a gene: 2. CDR3 size: 14 residues. The CDR3 coding sequence is TGTGCCAGCAGCTTGGACAGGGGTACCTACGAGCAGTACTTC. The encoded protein is CASSLDRGTYEQYF.

The chain has TRBV4-1 and TRBJ1-5; no firm D call. Germline V gives CDR1 MGHRA, CDR2 YSYEKL. The CDR3 length is 14 residues. Trimming took 0 bases from V and 7 from J, leaving 10 bases between them. CDR3 nucleotide sequence: TGCGCCAGCAGCCAAGAACCCCGGGAACAGCCCCAGCATTTT. Amino acids: CASSQEPREQPQHF.

The V and J genes are TRBV3-1 (or the pseudogene TRBV3-2) and TRBJ1-5; the D is unclear. Germline CDR1 reads LGHDT; CDR2 reads YNNKEL (reference sequence). This CDR3 has 13 residues. V was trimmed by 1 base and J by 3 bases, leaving 4 bases between them. DNA of the CDR3: TGTGCCAGCAGCCAAGGCCTCAATCAGCCCCAGCATTTT. It specifies CASSQGLNQPQHF.

The CDR3, as DNA: TGTGCCAGCAGTTTATTTCCCACCCTAGGGGTTATAACTGAAGCTTTCTTT. This encodes CASSLFPTLGVITEAFF. V gene TRBV28 combines with J gene TRBJ1-1; D is perhaps TRBD1 (5 bases). The CDR3 sequence is 17 residues long. Trimming took 1 base from V and 5 from J, leaving 20 bases between them. Germline V gene lookup returns CDR1 MDHEN and CDR2 SYDVKM.

The chain couples TRBV27 to TRBJ2-7, with 8 bases matching TRBD1. The CDR3 loop spans 14 amino acids. Germline V gene data show CDR1 as MNHEY and CDR2 as SMNVEV (reference sequence). With V trimmed by 3 bases and J by 2 bases, 3 bases remained unmatched. The CDR3 protein is CASSFWTGPYEQYF. The CDR3, as DNA: TGTGCCAGCAGTTTTTGGACAGGGCCCTACGAGCAGTACTTC.

The V gene is TRBV19, the J gene TRBJ2-3; 7 bases fit TRBD2. V dropped 8 bases and J dropped 2; count of bases not matched to a gene: 13. Germline CDR1 LNHDA, CDR2 SQIVND (reference sequence). The length of the CDR3 is 16 residues. Written as DNA, the CDR3 is TGTGCCAGTCGATGGAGCGGGGCTATCCCCACAGATACGCAGTATTTT. Translation: CASRWSGAIPTDTQYF.

The V gene is TRBV7-6, the J gene TRBJ2-6; 8 bases match TRBD1. The J segment lost 3 bases and the V segment lost 5 bases, leaving 15 bases of the junction unmatched. CDR3 size: 19 residues. From germline, CDR1 is SGHVS and CDR2 FNYEAQ. CDR3 loop: CASSPWWEDRADGANVLTF. In DNA, the CDR3 is TGTGCCAGCAGCCCCTGGTGGGAGGACAGGGCTGATGGGGCCAACGTCCTGACTTTC. The complete variable domain, with remaining parts taken from reference TRBV7-6 and TRBJ2-6, reads GAGVSQSPRYKVTKRGQDVALRCDPISGHVSLYWYRQALGQGPEFLTYFNYEAQQDKSGLPNDRFSAERPEGSISTLTIQRTEQRDSAMYRCASSPWWEDRADGANVLTFGAGSRLTVL.

This chain links TRBV5-6 with TRBJ1-3, with a weak D call TRBD1 (6 bases). This CDR3 is built from 17 residues. V was shortened by 3 bases and J by 0 bases, with 16 bases between the two germline ends. Germline V gene sequence: CDR1 SGHDT, CDR2 YYEEEE. Here the CDR3 reads CASSSIPGGHSGNTIYF. CDR3 DNA sequence: TGTGCCAGCAGCTCCATACCGGGGGGACACTCTGGAAACACCATATATTTT.

The chain is built from TRBV7-2 and TRBJ2-7, with TRBD2 matching 13 bases. The CDR3 extends over 14 amino acids. The V segment lost 5 bases and the J segment 12 bases; nucleotides outside the gene matches: 10. Looked up from germline, CDR1 is SGHTA and CDR2 is FQGNSA. CDR3 DNA: TGTGCCAGCAGCCCGTGGACTAGCGGGGGCACTTTGTACTTC. It encodes CASSPWTSGGTLYF.

V is TRBV18 and J is TRBJ1-2; D not resolved. The germline gives CDR1 KGHSH, CDR2 LQKENI. The CDR3 is made up of 14 amino acids. Trimming took 3 bases from V and 4 from J, leaving 12 bases between them. The CDR3 sequence: CASSPVLGGYGYTF. The CDR3 DNA sequence: TGTGCCAGCTCACCGGTTCTGGGAGGCTATGGCTACACCTTC.

The chain joins TRBV28 to TRBJ1-5; no reliable D call. Germline V lookup: CDR1 MDHEN, CDR2 SYDVKM. There are 15 residues in the CDR3. Trimming removed 1 base from V and 3 bases from J, with 10 bases in between. This CDR3 is CASSLSGSYNQPQHF. In nucleotides, the CDR3 is TGTGCCAGCAGTTTATCTGGCAGCTACAATCAGCCCCAGCATTTT.

The V call is TRBV28, the J call TRBJ1-6; 12 bases fit TRBD1. The CDR3 sequence is 17 residues long. V shed 11 bases, J shed 10 bases, and the junction held 18 bases outside the gene matches. The germline V gene has CDR1 MDHEN and CDR2 SYDVKM. The CDR3 DNA follows: TGTGCCGGCCGATCCGGGACAGGGGGCGGGGGGGTGTCACCCCTCCACTTT. Its translation: CAGRSGTGGGGVSPLHF.

V usage is TRBV28 and J usage is TRBJ1-1; D remains ambiguous. CDR3 length: 13 residues. Trimming pared 2 bases from V and 4 bases from J, leaving 8 bases between. CDR1 is MDHEN, CDR2 SYDVKM, per germline. CDR3 DNA sequence: TGTGCCAGCAGTTTACCCTGGGGCACTGAAGCTTTCTTT. Protein: CASSLPWGTEAFF.

The V call is TRBV5-4, the J call TRBJ1-2; tentative D call: TRBD1 (6 bases). CDR1 SGHNT and CDR2 YYREEE come from the germline V gene (reference sequence). This CDR3 has 15 amino acids. V was cut by 1 base and J by 1 base, with 11 bases left in between. CDR3 sequence reads: CASSLSRGGNYGYTF. The DNA for the CDR3 is TGTGCCAGCAGCTTGAGCAGGGGAGGTAACTATGGCTACACCTTC.

The V gene is TRBV7-3, the J gene TRBJ2-3, with D tentatively TRBD1 (5 bases). This CDR3 region has 14 residues. Germline V gene lookup returns CDR1 SGHTA and CDR2 FQGTGA. Trimming took 2 bases from V and 0 from J, leaving 6 bases between them. CDR3 DNA: TGTGCCAGCAGCTTAGGACATAGCACAGATACGCAGTATTTT. Protein product: CASSLGHSTDTQYF.

The V call is TRBV7-6, the J call TRBJ1-6; D is uncertain. V lost 0 bases and J 0 bases, leaving 18 bases between the germline ends. Per germline, CDR1 SGHVS and CDR2 FNYEAQ. The CDR3 has 20 amino acids. CDR3 sequence reads: CASSLAPWQSDSSYNSPLHF. For the CDR3, the DNA is TGTGCCAGCAGCTTAGCCCCCTGGCAGTCAGATAGCTCCTATAATTCACCCCTCCACTTT.

The gene calls are TRBV6-2 or TRBV6-3 and TRBJ1-1; 7 positions agree with TRBD1. The germline gives CDR1 MNHEY, CDR2 SVGEGT. The V and J ends lost 4 bases and 8 bases, in that order; junction bases with no gene match: 4. The CDR3 is 12 residues long. The CDR3 here is CASSLRQGEAFF. The DNA of the CDR3 is TGTGCCAGCAGTTTAAGACAGGGCGAAGCTTTCTTT.

V gene TRBV29-1 combines with J gene TRBJ2-7; D unresolved. The CDR3 loop spans 13 amino acids. Trimming pared 6 bases from V and 0 bases from J, leaving 12 bases between. From germline, CDR1 is SQVTM and CDR2 ANQGSEA. The chain's CDR3 is CSVISTDSYEQYF. CDR3 nucleotide sequence: TGCAGCGTGATATCCACAGACTCCTACGAGCAGTACTTC.

The J gene is TRBJ1-1, the V gene TRBV6-2 or TRBV6-3; 9 bases map to TRBD1. The length of the CDR3 is 12 residues. The V gene's germline CDR1 is MNHEY and CDR2 SVGEGT. V lost 4 bases to trimming and J lost 7 bases; unmatched junction nucleotides: 1. CDR3 in DNA: TGTGCCAGCAGTTGGACAGGGGATGAAGCTTTCTTT. This sequence encodes CASSWTGDEAFF.